Listed below are T cell receptor beta chains from one sample, sequenced in a study of lymphopenia after photon versus proton radiotherapy. Clones were sequenced by immunoSEQ multiplex PCR, and TCRdb holds only the in-frame ones, with some missing. The data show 25,000 to 30,000 clones, 81% seen once. Specimen: peripheral blood, collected from a patient treated with photon-based radiotherapy. Every receptor here comes from a man aged 45-65 years with gastric cancer. The CDR3 runs from the conserved cysteine through the conserved F or W. Each record gives: J gene, D gene, clone size, V gene, CDR3 DNA, CDR3 protein. The D gene is left open where the match is weak. Clone sizes are given selectively: once, few, many, or a class where the clone is expanded.

TRBJ2-4,TRBD1,NA,TRBV30,TGTGCCTGGACTCCCTTTGGACAGGGCTTAGGGTTAGCCAAAAACATTCAGTACTTC,CAWTPFGQGLGLAKNIQYF
TRBJ1-1,TRBD1,NA,TRBV18,TGTGCCAGCTCACTCTTCCAAGGGACAGGGGATACTGAAGCTTTCTTT,CASSLFQGTGDTEAFF
TRBJ1-1,NA,NA,TRBV11-2,TGTGCCAGCAGCTTATGGGGGGAGTCCACTGAAGCTTTCTTT,CASSLWGESTEAFF
TRBJ1-6,NA,NA,TRBV5-6,TGTGCCAGCAGCTGGTGGGGGGCGCCTCAGGATTCACCCCTCCACTTT,CASSWWGAPQDSPLHF
TRBJ1-1,TRBD1,NA,TRBV5-1,TGCGCCAGCAGCTTTCGGCCAGGGGGCGAAAGTGAAGCTTTCTTT,CASSFRPGGESEAFF
TRBJ1-1,NA,NA,TRBV18,TGTGCCAGCTCACCCGGAAGGGAAGCTTTCTTT,CASSPGREAFF
TRBJ1-2,NA,NA,TRBV6-4,TGTGCCAGCAGCTATGGCTACACCTTC,CASSYGYTF
TRBJ1-5,NA,NA,TRBV30,TGTGCCTGGAGTGTAAGGGATCAGCCCCAGCATTTT,CAWSVRDQPQHF
TRBJ2-3,TRBD1,few,TRBV15,TGTGCCACCAGCGGGCGAAGGGGACAGGGTGTCGATACGCAGTATTTT,CATSGRRGQGVDTQYF
TRBJ1-4,NA,NA,TRBV11-3,TGTGCCAGCAGCTTGGGGTTTGGGGAAAAACTGTTTTTT,CASSLGFGEKLFF
TRBJ2-2,TRBD2,NA,TRBV6-5,TGTGCCAGCAGTTACAGGACGGGAGGAAACACCGGGGAGCTGTTTTTT,CASSYRTGGNTGELFF
TRBJ2-6,NA,once,TRBV7-2,TGTGCCAGCAGCTTGACAGCCTCTTCTGGGGCCAACGTCCTGACTTTC,CASSLTASSGANVLTF
TRBJ1-1,NA,NA,TRBV6-1,TGTGCCAGCAGTGAAGGGGCGGGGGCTGAAGCTTTCTTT,CASSEGAGAEAFF
TRBJ2-1,NA,once,TRBV11-3,TGTGCCAGCAGCCTCCGGGGCACAAACAATGAGCAGTTCTTC,CASSLRGTNNEQFF
TRBJ2-5,NA,NA,TRBV11-2,TGTGCCAGCAGCTTAGTATCCGGCAGGGGTGAGACCCAGTACTTC,CASSLVSGRGETQYF
TRBJ1-1,NA,few,TRBV18,TGTGCCAGCTCACCACCGGTAGGGAGGGGTGAAGCTTTCTTT,CASSPPVGRGEAFF
TRBJ2-3,NA,NA,TRBV19,TGTGCCAGTAGTAACCAACCCGCAACAGATACGCAGTATTTT,CASSNQPATDTQYF
TRBJ2-1,NA,NA,TRBV5-6,TGTGCCAGCAGCCTAGTCTTGGGGGCTTACAATGAGCAGTTCTTC,CASSLVLGAYNEQFF
TRBJ2-7,TRBD1,NA,TRBV6-5,TGTGCCAGCAGCCAAGGACAGGGTCTTGACTTC,CASSQGQGLDF
TRBJ2-1,TRBD2,NA,TRBV9,TGTGCCAGCAGCGCAGGGTTAGCGGGGGGCCAGAGTGAGCAGTTCTTC,CASSAGLAGGQSEQFF
TRBJ2-5,NA,NA,TRBV7-2,TGTGCCAGCAGCCGGAGACTCACAGAGACCCAGTACTTC,CASSRRLTETQYF
TRBJ2-7,NA,once,TRBV29-1,TGCAGCGTTGAAGTTAACTCTCGAACCTACGAGCAGTACTTC,CSVEVNSRTYEQYF
TRBJ2-5,TRBD1,NA,TRBV4-1,TGCGCCAGCAGCCAAGATTGGGGACAGGGAAAAGAGACCCAGTACTTC,CASSQDWGQGKETQYF
TRBJ2-3,TRBD1,NA,TRBV7-8,TGTGCCAGCAGCTCGGGACAGCTCACAGATACGCAGTATTTT,CASSSGQLTDTQYF
TRBJ1-5,TRBD1,NA,TRBV6-4,TGTGCCAGCAGTGATGCCAGGGGGCAGCCCCAGCATTTT,CASSDARGQPQHF
TRBJ2-2,TRBD2,NA,TRBV7-3,TGTGCCAGCAGCGCCCCGGATGAAGCGGGGTACACCGGGGAGCTGTTTTTT,CASSAPDEAGYTGELFF
TRBJ2-7,NA,NA,TRBV30,TGTGCCTGGGCACCTGCTAACGAGCAGTACTTC,CAWAPANEQYF
TRBJ2-5,NA,NA,TRBV11-2,TGTGCCAGCAGCATGGGAAGGAGGGGCCAAGAGACCCAGTACTTC,CASSMGRRGQETQYF
TRBJ2-1,TRBD2,NA,TRBV7-2,TGTGCCAGCAGCCGTAATCTAGCGGGGGGCCACTACAATGAGCAGTTCTTC,CASSRNLAGGHYNEQFF
TRBJ2-3,NA,NA,TRBV11-3,TGTGCCAGCAGCTTAGGGGTCAATAGCCGATCCTATTCATCAGATACGCAGTATTTT,CASSLGVNSRSYSSDTQYF
TRBJ2-5,TRBD1,NA,TRBV5-6,TGTGCCAGCAGCGAAGGACAGGGCAATGGGGAGACCCAGTACTTC,CASSEGQGNGETQYF
TRBJ2-3,TRBD1,NA,TRBV10-3,TGTGCCATCAGTCCCGGGACAGGGACTAGCACAGATACGCAGTATTTT,CAISPGTGTSTDTQYF
TRBJ2-3,NA,NA,TRBV6-1,TGTGCCAGCACCGAAGGAATAGTCACAGATACGCAGTATTTT,CASTEGIVTDTQYF
TRBJ2-7,NA,NA,TRBV27,TGTGCCAGCAGGAGCGCGGGGAGCTCCTACGAGCAGTACTTC,CASRSAGSSYEQYF
TRBJ1-1,NA,few,TRBV5-1,TGCGCCAGCAGCCTGGGAGGAAACCGCCGCACTGAAGCTTTCTTT,CASSLGGNRRTEAFF
TRBJ2-2,NA,NA,TRBV5-6,TGTGCCAGCAGTCGGGGGGCGCCAAGCCCGGTCGGGGAGCTGTTTTTT,CASSRGAPSPVGELFF
TRBJ2-1,NA,NA,TRBV5-1,TGCGCCAGCAGCTGGACCCCTGGAGTTGAGCAGTTCTTC,CASSWTPGVEQFF
TRBJ2-5,NA,few,TRBV7-3,TGTGCCAGCAGCTCCTACCAGGGTCGGGAGACCCAGTACTTC,CASSSYQGRETQYF
TRBJ2-3,NA,NA,TRBV10-1,TGTGCCACAGCATCTAGCACAGATACGCAGTATTTT,CATASSTDTQYF
TRBJ2-7,TRBD1,NA,TRBV6-6,TGTGCCAGCAGCCCGCGACAGGGTACTATCTACGAGCAGTACTTC,CASSPRQGTIYEQYF
TRBJ2-5,TRBD1,NA,TRBV11-1,TGTGCCAGCAGCTTAGAGGGACAGCTTCAAGAGACCCAGTACTTC,CASSLEGQLQETQYF
TRBJ2-2,TRBD1,NA,TRBV5-1,TGCGCCAGCAGCTTGGCCGGGCCTAAGGGGGCGTCGAACACCGGGGAGCTGTTTTTT,CASSLAGPKGASNTGELFF
TRBJ2-1,TRBD2,NA,TRBV9,TGTGCCAGCAACCAGGGACTAGCGGGACTCACTGCCGACAATGAGCAGTTCTTC,CASNQGLAGLTADNEQFF
TRBJ1-2,NA,NA,TRBV15,TGTGCCACCAGCAGAGATCTTCCGGGAGTTTCCCGAACCTATGGCTACACCTTC,CATSRDLPGVSRTYGYTF
TRBJ1-1,NA,NA,TRBV19,TGTGCCAGTACTCTCCAGGGCAACACTGAAGCTTTCTTT,CASTLQGNTEAFF
TRBJ2-5,NA,NA,TRBV5-4,TGTGCCAGCAGCTCGGGGACATCGTACCAAGAGACCCAGTACTTC,CASSSGTSYQETQYF
TRBJ1-1,TRBD1,NA,TRBV28,TGTGCCAGCAGGCCTACAGGGGGAACTAAGACTGAAGCTTTCTTT,CASRPTGGTKTEAFF
TRBJ2-1,TRBD2,NA,TRBV7-7,TGTGCCAGCAGCTTAGGGGAGTTAGCGGGGGGCCAGGGGTTCTTC,CASSLGELAGGQGFF
TRBJ1-2,NA,once,TRBV6-1,TGTGCCAGCATCTCAGTCGGACAGAGCTATGGCTACACCTTC,CASISVGQSYGYTF
TRBJ2-7,NA,NA,TRBV10-3,TGTGCCATCAGTGAGTCTATGCCCTACGAGCAGTACTTC,CAISESMPYEQYF
TRBJ1-5,TRBD1,NA,TRBV12-5,TGTGCTAGTGGTCCGAACCGGGACAGGCTTTACGCTAGCAATCAGCCCCAGCATTTT,CASGPNRDRLYASNQPQHF
TRBJ1-1,NA,NA,TRBV27,TGTGCCAGCAGTTCCGTCCCGAGAACTGAAGCTTTCTTT,CASSSVPRTEAFF
TRBJ2-5,NA,NA,TRBV11-3,TGTGCCAGCAGCTCTGGCCGAGGAAAAGAGACCCAGTACTTC,CASSSGRGKETQYF
TRBJ1-1,NA,few,TRBV9,TGTGCCAGCAGCGTAGCTCCGGGGAACACTGAAGCTTTCTTT,CASSVAPGNTEAFF
TRBJ2-1,TRBD2,NA,TRBV5-1,TGCGCCAGCAGCTTCAACGGGAGGCAAAAACCCCCCCTCTTC,CASSFNGRQKPPLF